What follows are 8 T cell receptor beta chains derived from one specimen sequenced in a study of cytomegalovirus exposure and HLA in healthy donors. The study ran its PCR with 60 Vbeta and 13 Jbeta primers. Repertoires were generated with immunoSEQ multiplex PCR, while TCRdb's copy carries only in-frame clones and drops some. The sample includes 120,000 to 150,000 clones, around 79% seen only once; the top ten take about 1.8%. Sequences were obtained from PBMCs. The receptors originated from a woman under 40 in good health and CMV-seronegative.

J is TRBJ2-7 and V is TRBV5-1, with D perhaps matching TRBD2 (7 bases). Looked up from germline, CDR1 is SGHRS and CDR2 is YFSETQ. The germline V and J ends were trimmed by 4 bases and 3 bases, with 11 bases remaining between them. There are 13 residues in the CDR3. CDR3 region: CASSRGGHYEQYF. The CDR3 DNA follows: TGCGCCAGCAGCAGGGGGGGACACTACGAGCAGTACTTC.

This clone was recorded only once. The gene calls are TRBV11-3 and TRBJ1-6, with 7 bases aligning to TRBD1. This CDR3 region has 13 residues. The V segment lost 8 bases and the J segment 7 bases; nucleotides outside the gene matches: 5. Germline CDR1 is SGHNT and CDR2 is YENEEA. The CDR3 bases are TGTGCCAGCGGGACAGCGTGGAATTCACCCCTCCACTTT. This codes for CASGTAWNSPLHF. The variable domain in full, with the rest retrieved from reference TRBV11-3 and TRBJ1-6, is EAGVVQSPRYKIIEKKQPVAFWCNPISGHNTLYWYLQNLGQGPELLIRYENEEAVDDSQLPKDRFSAERLKGVDSTLKIQPAELGDSAVYLCASGTAWNSPLHFGNGTRLTVT.

The chain employs TRBV18 and TRBJ1-2; unclear D gene. V lost 2 bases and J 8 bases, leaving 6 bases between the germline ends. This CDR3 contains 11 residues. CDR1 is KGHSH, CDR2 LQKENI, per germline. The CDR3 sequence: CASSPSSGYTF. The CDR3 DNA is TGTGCCAGCTCACCATCATCAGGCTACACCTTC.

The V call is TRBV7-2, the J call TRBJ1-4; 8 bases map to TRBD1. J gave up 2 bases and V 5 bases, and 16 bases lay outside the gene matches. The CDR3 consists of 19 residues. The V gene's germline CDR1 is SGHTA and CDR2 FQGNSA. The chain's CDR3 is CASSLVSAGGFTTNEKLFF. CDR3 DNA: TGTGCCAGCAGCCTTGTGTCGGCAGGGGGCTTTACTACTAATGAAAAACTGTTTTTT.

The chain uses TRBV5-1 and TRBJ1-1, with TRBD1 matching over 9 bases. This CDR3 spans 12 amino acids. The germline V gene has CDR1 SGHRS and CDR2 YFSETQ. Trimming at V came to 4 bases and at J to 10 bases, leaving 5 bases not matched to a gene. The CDR3 is CASSRDRDGAFF. The CDR3 DNA is TGCGCCAGCAGCAGGGACAGGGACGGAGCTTTCTTT.

The J gene is TRBJ1-1, the V gene TRBV5-8, with a tentative D call TRBD1 (5 bases). CDR1 SGHTS and CDR2 YDEGEE come from the germline V gene. V lost 10 bases and J lost 4, with 23 bases in between. The CDR3 loop spans 15 amino acids. The CDR3 here is CASTGELGGATEAFF. The CDR3 nucleotides read TGTGCCTCGACGGGGGAATTGGGGGGAGCCACTGAAGCTTTCTTT.

This clone has more than one count but fewer than ten. V is TRBV4-3 and J is TRBJ1-6; the D is unclear. Per germline, CDR1 LGHNA and CDR2 YSLEER. Trimming took off 0 bases at V and 9 bases at J, with 15 bases between the two ends. This CDR3 is 16 amino acids long. CDR3 bases: TGCGCCAGCAGCCAAGATTGGGCGGGTGTGGGTTCACCCCTCCACTTT. Translating it yields CASSQDWAGVGSPLHF.

J is TRBJ2-5 and V is TRBV7-3; 9 nucleotides line up with TRBD2. The J segment lost 4 bases and the V segment lost 2 bases, leaving 5 bases of the junction unmatched. Per germline, CDR1 SGHTA and CDR2 FQGTGA. The CDR3 sequence is 15 residues long. The CDR3 bases are TGTGCCAGCAGCTTAGCGGGGGGGCCGCTAGAGACCCAGTACTTC. Translating it yields CASSLAGGPLETQYF.